Below, 6 T cell receptor beta chains from the same sample are listed, as sequenced in a study of blood T cell repertoires in COVID-19. The data were produced by immunoSEQ multiplex PCR, yet TCRdb's version contains in-frame clones alone and is incomplete. The sample holds around 64,000 clones, 85% to 90% seen once. Sample: peripheral blood. These receptors were obtained from a man aged 45-60 years with active COVID-19.

The chain couples TRBV5-4 to TRBJ2-3, with TRBD1 matching 7 bases. The CDR3 loop spans 16 amino acids. The germline V gene encodes CDR1 SGHNT and CDR2 YYREEE (reference sequence). Trimming took 0 bases from V and 1 from J; bases not matched to a gene: 5. The CDR3 loop reads CASSLGGGQGTDTQYF. The CDR3 DNA reads as TGTGCCAGCAGCTTGGGGGGCGGACAGGGCACAGATACGCAGTATTTT.

This clone has only a few counts. The chain recombines TRBV4-3 with TRBJ2-5; possibly TRBD1 for D (6 bases). Germline assignment: CDR1 LGHNA and CDR2 YSLEER. Trimming took off 4 bases at V and 0 bases at J, with 18 bases between the two ends. The CDR3 runs to 17 residues. The CDR3 here is CASSLRQGSRYQETQYF. The CDR3 coding sequence is TGCGCCAGCAGCCTGCGGCAGGGGTCACGGTACCAAGAGACCCAGTACTTC.

The chain combines TRBV5-1 with TRBJ2-1; TRBD1 aligns across 7 bases. The V gene end was trimmed by 0 bases and the J gene end by 8 bases; junction bases not matched to a gene: 8. The CDR3 sequence is 15 residues long. The germline CDR1 and CDR2 sequences are SGHRS and YFSETQ. CDR3: CASSLGQGSRDEQFF. CDR3 coding DNA: TGCGCCAGCAGCTTGGGACAGGGATCAAGGGATGAGCAGTTCTTC.

This clone was seen just once. The CDR3 DNA reads as TGCGCCAGCAGCCGAGGTAGCACTGAAGCTTTCTTT. This encodes CASSRGSTEAFF. This chain links TRBV5-1 with TRBJ1-1; D uncertain. The CDR3 totals 12 residues. The V end lost 4 bases, the J end lost 4 bases, and 8 bases lay between the germline ends. Germline assignment: CDR1 SGHRS and CDR2 YFSETQ. Supplemented by reference TRBV5-1 and TRBJ1-1, the full variable domain reads KAGVTQTPRYLIKTRGQQVTLSCSPISGHRSVSWYQQTPGQGLQFLFEYFSETQRNKGNFPGRFSGRQFSNSRSEMNVSTLELGDSALYLCASSRGSTEAFFGQGTRLTVV.

This clone was seen only a few times. V usage is TRBV28 and J usage is TRBJ2-5; 7 bases align to TRBD1. The CDR3 consists of 17 residues. The J segment lost 1 base and the V segment lost 5 bases, leaving 13 bases of the junction unmatched. Per the germline V gene, CDR1 is MDHEN and CDR2 is SYDVKM. The CDR3 DNA reads as TGTGCCAGCAGTATTCCTCCAGGGACAGAAATCCAAGAGACCCAGTACTTC. Residues: CASSIPPGTEIQETQYF.

The V call is TRBV7-2, the J call TRBJ2-3; weak D call: TRBD2 (5 bases). With 5 bases removed from V and 0 bases from J, the gap between germline ends came to 9 bases. CDR1 and CDR2 (germline): SGHTA, FQGNSA. The CDR3 is 14 amino acids. The CDR3 reads CASSQRRSTDTQYF. The CDR3 DNA sequence: TGTGCCAGCAGCCAGAGGAGGAGCACAGATACGCAGTATTTT.